The 8 T cell receptor beta chains below were found in one sample sequenced in a study of cytotoxic CD8 clonotypes in ibrutinib-treated CLL. Using immunoSEQ multiplex PCR, the repertoire was profiled, and TCRdb retains in-frame clones only, with some absent. Of roughly 250,000 clones in the sample, 60% to 75% are singletons; the top ten hold roughly 15%. The sequences come from PBMCs, collected after 24 months of ibrutinib treatment. The receptors were sampled from a human donor with chronic lymphocytic leukemia.

This clone has a handful of counts. The CDR3, as DNA: TGTGCCAGCAGTTTAGAGGCCAACGTCCTGACTTTC. Residues: CASSLEANVLTF. The genes are TRBV27 and TRBJ2-6; D is unclear. This CDR3 has 12 residues. Germline loops: CDR1 MNHEY, CDR2 SMNVEV (reference sequence). Trimming left V 2 bases short and J 6 bases short, with 2 bases between.

The chain uses TRBV9 and TRBJ1-5, with a weak D call TRBD1 (5 bases). V gave up 3 bases and J gave up 5 bases, with 15 bases separating them. The germline gives CDR1 SGDLS, CDR2 YYNGEE. This CDR3 spans 15 amino acids. CDR3 region: CASSEAGREDQPQHF. Here the CDR3 DNA reads TGTGCCAGCAGCGAGGCAGGGAGGGAGGATCAGCCCCAGCATTTT.

V gene TRBV6-1 combines with J gene TRBJ2-7; 11 bases are shared with TRBD2. Germline loops: CDR1 MNHNS, CDR2 SASEGT. This CDR3 region has 16 residues. The J segment lost 5 bases and the V segment lost 2 bases, leaving 8 bases of the junction unmatched. Here the CDR3 reads CASSERTSGSTNEQYF. CDR3 DNA: TGTGCCAGCAGTGAACGTACTAGCGGGAGCACGAACGAGCAGTACTTC.

The V and J genes are TRBV7-3 and TRBJ2-3, with TRBD1 matching over 7 bases. This CDR3 has 13 amino acids. Germline lookup yields CDR1 SGHTA and CDR2 FQGTGA. The junction had 3 bases not matched to a gene; V was cut back by 4 bases and J by 5 bases. CDR3 sequence (DNA): TGTGCCAGCAGCTCATACAGGGGAGATACGCAGTATTTT. Its translation is CASSSYRGDTQYF.

The chain has TRBV2 and TRBJ2-5; D ambiguous. V dropped 4 bases and J dropped 5 bases, with 11 bases sitting between them. This CDR3 is built from 13 residues. Germline V gives CDR1 SNHLY, CDR2 FYNNEI. The CDR3 nucleotides read TGTGCCAGCAGTGGGGTTGGAACGGAGACCCAGTACTTC. This translates into CASSGVGTETQYF.

The table lists this clone with a count of one. The rearrangement joins TRBV4-2 to TRBJ2-7; 7 bases fit TRBD2. This CDR3 has 15 residues. The J segment lost 5 bases and the V segment lost 0 bases, leaving 7 bases of the junction unmatched. Germline V gene sequence: CDR1 LGHNA, CDR2 YNFKEQ. The chain's CDR3 is CASSQDLAERDEQYF. The CDR3 DNA is TGTGCCAGCAGCCAAGATCTAGCGGAGAGGGACGAGCAGTACTTC.

The rearrangement joins TRBV27 to TRBJ2-1; D remains unclear. Trimming took off 5 bases at V and 6 bases at J, with 14 bases between the two ends. CDR1 and CDR2 from the germline V gene are MNHEY and SMNVEV (reference sequence). This CDR3 has 14 residues. As DNA, the CDR3 is TGTGCCAGCAGTAGCGTAGAGTCCAGCAATGAGCAGTTCTTC. It yields the protein CASSSVESSNEQFF.

This clone was counted a single time. The chain has TRBV6-6 and TRBJ2-1; 8 bases fit TRBD2. This CDR3 spans 14 amino acids. Germline CDR1 and CDR2: MNHNY and SVGAGI (reference sequence). V was pared by 2 bases and J by 8 bases, with 5 bases of the junction left unmatched. CDR3 sequence reads: CASSYGGRKYEQFF. The CDR3 bases are TGTGCCAGCAGTTACGGCGGGAGGAAATATGAGCAGTTCTTC.